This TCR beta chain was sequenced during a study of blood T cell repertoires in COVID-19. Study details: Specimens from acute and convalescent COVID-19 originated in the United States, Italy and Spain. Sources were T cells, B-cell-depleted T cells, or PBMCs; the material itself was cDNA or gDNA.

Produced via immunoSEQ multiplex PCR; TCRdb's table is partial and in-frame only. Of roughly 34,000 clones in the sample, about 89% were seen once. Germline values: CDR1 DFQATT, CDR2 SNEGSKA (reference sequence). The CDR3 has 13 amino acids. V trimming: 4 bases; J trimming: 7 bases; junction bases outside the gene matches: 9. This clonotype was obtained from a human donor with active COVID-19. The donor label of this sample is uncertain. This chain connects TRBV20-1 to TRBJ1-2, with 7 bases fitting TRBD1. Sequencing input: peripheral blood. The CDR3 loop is CSANEDRFVGYTF. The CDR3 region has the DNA TGCAGTGCTAATGAGGACAGGTTTGTTGGCTACACCTTC.